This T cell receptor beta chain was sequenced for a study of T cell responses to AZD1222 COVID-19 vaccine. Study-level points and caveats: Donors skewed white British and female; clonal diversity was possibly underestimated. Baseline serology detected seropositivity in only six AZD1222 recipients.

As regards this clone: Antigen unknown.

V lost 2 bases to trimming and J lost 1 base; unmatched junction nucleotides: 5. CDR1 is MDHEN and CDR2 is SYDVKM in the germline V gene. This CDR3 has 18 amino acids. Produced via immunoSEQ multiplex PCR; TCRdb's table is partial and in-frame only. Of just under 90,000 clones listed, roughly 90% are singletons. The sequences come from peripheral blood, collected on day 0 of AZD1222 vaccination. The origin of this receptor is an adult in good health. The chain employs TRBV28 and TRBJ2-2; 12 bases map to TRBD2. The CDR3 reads CASSLLGTSGQNTGELFF. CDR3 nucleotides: TGTGCCAGCAGTTTACTCGGGACTAGCGGGCAGAACACCGGGGAGCTGTTTTTT. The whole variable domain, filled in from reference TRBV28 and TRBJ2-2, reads DVKVTQSSRYLVKRTGEKVFLECVQDMDHENMFWYRQDPGLGLRLIYFSYDVKMKEKGDIPEGYSVSREKKERFSLILESASTNQTSMYLCASSLLGTSGQNTGELFFGEGSRLTVL.